This paragraph reports one TCR beta chain. This sample was taken from a study of blood T cell repertoires in COVID-19. On the study more broadly: Samples representing acute and convalescent COVID-19 were sourced from the United States, Italy and Spain. The cDNA or gDNA used as material had been derived from T cells, B-cell-depleted T cells, or PBMCs.

V lost 8 bases and J lost 6; bases outside the gene matches: 6. This CDR3 is built from 14 residues. Germline V gene data show CDR1 as MNHNS and CDR2 as SASEGT. In the original workflow: Reference gene primers were amplified, and this amplification served to estimate nucleated cell counts. The table came from immunoSEQ multiplex PCR; TCRdb's copy has only in-frame clones and leaves some out. The DNA was the basis for D and trimming; V, J and clone size are from that table. Of 150,000 to 190,000 clones in the sample, approximately 90% are singletons; the top ten hold more than 2%. V gene TRBV6-1 combines with J gene TRBJ2-3; TRBD2 agrees at 12 bases. This clonotype originated in a woman aged 65 to 85 with acute or convalescent COVID-19. Sequences were obtained from peripheral blood. The CDR3 spells CASLLAGGRDTQYF. The CDR3 DNA sequence: TGTGCCAGCCTTCTAGCGGGGGGGCGGGATACGCAGTATTTT.